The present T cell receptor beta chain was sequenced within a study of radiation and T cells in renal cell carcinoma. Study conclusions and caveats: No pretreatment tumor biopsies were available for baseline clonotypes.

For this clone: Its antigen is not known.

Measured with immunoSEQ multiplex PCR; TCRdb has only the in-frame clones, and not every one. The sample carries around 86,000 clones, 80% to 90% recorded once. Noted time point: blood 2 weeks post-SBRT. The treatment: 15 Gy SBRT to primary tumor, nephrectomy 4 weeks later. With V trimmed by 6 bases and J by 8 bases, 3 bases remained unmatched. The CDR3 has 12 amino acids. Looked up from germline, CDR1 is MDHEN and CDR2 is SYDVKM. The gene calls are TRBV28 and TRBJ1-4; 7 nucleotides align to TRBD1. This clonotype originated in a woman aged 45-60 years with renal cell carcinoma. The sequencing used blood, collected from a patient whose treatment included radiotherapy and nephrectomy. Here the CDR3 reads CASRRDREKLFF. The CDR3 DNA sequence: TGTGCCAGCAGGCGGGACAGAGAAAAACTGTTTTTT.